Following are 26 T cell receptor beta chains from one sample sequenced in a study of blood T cell repertoires in COVID-19 (TCRdb year 2020). The library was produced with the immunoSEQ multiplex PCR assay. TCRdb's version of the immuneACCESS table is confined to in-frame rearrangements and falls short of the full clone set. An unresolved V gene accounts for under half of the shortfall where checked; the remainder is of unknown origin. The sample table contains about 250,000 clones; only one count was recorded for 89% of them. The ten largest clones take up approximately 0.94% of the sample. The sequencing input was peripheral blood. These receptors were obtained from a woman aged 40 to 55 who had recovered from COVID-19.

The chain has TRBV6-4 and TRBJ2-1; 8 bases are a match to TRBD2. The ends lost 5 bases at V and 3 bases at J; junction bases unmatched: 9. In germline, CDR1 is MRHNA, CDR2 SNTAGT. The CDR3 extends over 16 amino acids. CDR3 in amino acids: CASSMGLAGNYNEQFF. The CDR3, as DNA: TGTGCCAGCAGTATGGGTCTAGCGGGCAACTACAATGAGCAGTTCTTC.

J is TRBJ2-1 and V is TRBV2, with D maybe TRBD2 (7 bases). The CDR3 has 15 residues. The germline V gene has CDR1 SNHLY and CDR2 FYNNEI. Trimming removed 4 bases at V and 9 bases at J, with 19 bases between. The CDR3 DNA reads as TGTGCCAGCAGTGGCGGACAGTCCACGGGGGGTGAGCAGTTCTTC. It yields the protein CASSGGQSTGGEQFF.

In its sample, this clone was seen a few times. CDR3 coding DNA: TGTGCCAGCAGCCCCCCTGGGCGTGGAAACACCATATATTTT. Its translation is CASSPPGRGNTIYF. The genes are TRBV7-9 and TRBJ1-3; the D is unclear. CDR1 and CDR2 (germline): SEHNR, FQNEAQ (reference sequence). Trimming stripped 5 bases from V and 3 bases from J, with 11 bases between. The CDR3 runs to 14 residues.

The rearrangement links TRBV19 to TRBJ1-3; D possibly corresponds to TRBD1 (5 bases). V lost 4 bases to trimming and J lost 0 bases, with 10 bases between them. This CDR3 spans 15 amino acids. Germline CDR1 is LNHDA and CDR2 is SQIVND (reference sequence). Written as DNA, the CDR3 is TGTGCCAGTAGTACCGGACACTTCTCTGGAAACACCATATATTTT. Amino acids: CASSTGHFSGNTIYF.

The V call is TRBV9, the J call TRBJ1-6, with 7 nucleotides matching TRBD1. After removal of 3 bases from V and 5 bases from J, the junction contained 5 bases not matched to a gene. The germline V gene has CDR1 SGDLS and CDR2 YYNGEE. The CDR3 runs 15 residues. The CDR3 DNA follows: TGTGCCAGCAGCGAGGGGGGACAGAATAATTCACCCCTCCACTTT. It codes for CASSEGGQNNSPLHF.

The chain links TRBV3-1 (or the pseudogene TRBV3-2) to TRBJ2-1; 7 nucleotides line up with TRBD2. With V trimmed by 1 base and J by 0 bases, 15 bases remained unmatched. Germline V lookup: CDR1 LGHDT, CDR2 YNNKEL (reference sequence). The CDR3 loop spans 20 amino acids. Here the CDR3 reads CASSQVWLVAGVSSYNEQFF. CDR3 bases: TGTGCCAGCAGCCAAGTGTGGTTGGTGGCGGGAGTCAGCTCCTACAATGAGCAGTTCTTC.

V and J are TRBV29-1 and TRBJ2-5, with a weak D call TRBD1 (6 bases). CDR1 is SQVTM, CDR2 ANQGSEA, per germline. Trimming took 7 bases from V and 1 from J, leaving 16 bases between them. The CDR3 sequence is 14 residues long. CDR3 coding DNA: TGCAGCGCAGGGGCAGGTATCGTCCAAGAGACCCAGTACTTC. Residues: CSAGAGIVQETQYF.

The chain is built from TRBV6-2 or TRBV6-3 and TRBJ2-5; 10 nucleotides line up with TRBD2. There are 16 residues in the CDR3. J was trimmed by 2 bases and V by 2 bases; bases with no gene match: 5. Germline lookup yields CDR1 MNHEY and CDR2 SVGEGT. The CDR3: CASSYPTTSGQETQYF. The CDR3 region has the DNA TGTGCCAGCAGTTACCCGACGACTAGCGGGCAAGAGACCCAGTACTTC.

The chain couples TRBV29-1 to TRBJ1-2; 9 bases match TRBD1. J lost 11 bases, V lost 7 bases, and 8 bases had no gene match. The CDR3 runs 11 residues. The germline gives CDR1 SQVTM, CDR2 ANQGSEA. CDR3 in amino acids: CSASGQGTYTF. For the CDR3, the DNA is TGCAGCGCATCGGGACAGGGCACGTACACCTTC.

V gene TRBV28 combines with J gene TRBJ2-7; TRBD1 matches 8 bases. Germline V lookup: CDR1 MDHEN, CDR2 SYDVKM. The length of the CDR3 is 15 residues. The V and J ends lost 6 bases and 0 bases, in that order; junction bases with no gene match: 7. The CDR3 protein is CASSKGQVGSYEQYF. The CDR3 nucleotides read TGTGCCAGCAGCAAGGGACAGGTGGGCTCCTACGAGCAGTACTTC.

This sequence joins TRBV5-1 and TRBJ2-5; D is undetermined. CDR1 SGHRS and CDR2 YFSETQ come from the germline V gene. The CDR3 contains 13 residues. V lost 1 base and J lost 4, with 8 bases in between. The chain's CDR3 is CASSLTVRETQYF. The CDR3 DNA reads as TGCGCCAGCAGCTTGACAGTCCGAGAGACCCAGTACTTC.

This clone was counted a single time. V is TRBV30 and J is TRBJ1-1; D call uncertain. The ends were cut back, 1 base at V and 1 base at J, with 13 bases in the middle. The CDR3 loop spans 15 amino acids. The V gene's germline CDR1 is GTSNPN and CDR2 SVGIG (reference sequence). Written as DNA, the CDR3 is TGTGCCTGGAGTGGAGGGCTCGTTGGGAACACTGAAGCTTTCTTT. It specifies CAWSGGLVGNTEAFF.

J is TRBJ2-7 and V is TRBV28; possibly TRBD1 for D (5 bases). V was pared by 6 bases and J by 3 bases, with 18 bases between. The CDR3 sequence is 15 residues long. Germline-derived CDR1 and CDR2 are MDHEN and SYDVKM. CDR3 sequence: CASSSIPQGFYEQYF. The CDR3 coding sequence is TGTGCCAGCAGCTCTATCCCTCAGGGCTTCTACGAGCAGTACTTC.

The chain employs TRBV29-1 and TRBJ2-7; D not certain. This CDR3 has 14 residues. Trimming took 7 bases from V and 2 from J, leaving 18 bases between them. Per germline, CDR1 SQVTM and CDR2 ANQGSEA. The CDR3 sequence is CSAGNPQKTYEQYF. CDR3 coding DNA: TGCAGCGCCGGTAACCCCCAAAAAACCTACGAGCAGTACTTC.

The rearrangement uses TRBV5-1 and TRBJ2-2; 7 positions match TRBD1. J gave up 4 bases and V 4 bases, and 4 bases lay outside the gene matches. CDR3 length equals 14 residues. From germline, CDR1 is SGHRS and CDR2 YFSETQ. The CDR3 nucleotides read TGCGCCAGCAGCATGGACAGGATCACCGGGGAGCTGTTTTTT. Translating gives CASSMDRITGELFF.

The genes are TRBV6-5 and TRBJ1-2; TRBD1 is a possible D gene (6 bases). Germline CDR1 and CDR2: MNHEY and SVGAGI. Trimming shortened V by 7 bases and J by 4 bases, and 16 bases separated the two germline ends. The CDR3 length is 14 residues. This CDR3 reads CASTFGGQGYGYTF. CDR3 bases: TGTGCCAGCACTTTCGGGGGGCAAGGCTATGGCTACACCTTC.

The chain uses TRBV10-3 and TRBJ1-1; D not resolved. Deletions cut 0 bases from V and 3 bases from J, with 11 bases between. CDR1 is ENHRY and CDR2 is SYGVKD in the germline V gene. CDR3 length: 15 residues. The CDR3 DNA sequence: TGTGCCATCAGTGAGTCGGCAGAGGCTCACACTGAAGCTTTCTTT. This encodes CAISESAEAHTEAFF.

This rearrangement joins TRBV30 to TRBJ2-5; TRBD2 matches at 9 bases. CDR3 length: 15 amino acids. The V gene's germline CDR1 is GTSNPN and CDR2 SVGIG (reference sequence). The V segment lost 5 bases and the J segment 6 bases; nucleotides outside the gene matches: 13. The CDR3 bases are TGTGCCTGGGAAACGGTAGGGACTAGCACTCAGACCCAGTACTTC. It is translated as CAWETVGTSTQTQYF.

This clone showed up just once. The CDR3 region has the DNA TGTGCCAGTGGAGGGGTGTCGGGGAATCAGCCCCAGCATTTT. As protein: CASGGVSGNQPQHF. J is TRBJ1-5 and V is TRBV19; D is perhaps TRBD1 (5 bases). CDR3 size: 14 residues. Deletions cut 8 bases from V and 4 bases from J, with 15 bases between. From germline, CDR1 is LNHDA and CDR2 SQIVND (reference sequence).

CDR3 protein: CASSSIAGALAEQFF. CDR3 sequence (DNA): TGTGCCAGCAGCTCCATAGCGGGAGCCCTCGCTGAGCAGTTCTTC. V is TRBV7-3 and J is TRBJ2-1; 9 bases match TRBD2. The germline CDR1 and CDR2 sequences are SGHTA and FQGTGA. This CDR3 contains 15 residues. V gave up 4 bases and J gave up 9 bases; unmatched junction bases: 10.

V is TRBV5-6 and J is TRBJ2-7; tentative D call: TRBD2 (7 bases). CDR3 size: 16 residues. V was pared by 4 bases and J by 0 bases, with 17 bases between. The V gene's germline CDR1 is SGHDT and CDR2 YYEEEE. The CDR3 here is CASSEQGRDYSYEQYF. The CDR3 DNA reads as TGTGCCAGCAGCGAACAGGGTCGGGACTACTCCTACGAGCAGTACTTC.

The V and J genes are TRBV7-2 and TRBJ2-7; D may be TRBD2 (6 bases). The V end lost 1 base, the J end lost 2 bases, and 12 bases lay between the germline ends. The CDR3 consists of 15 residues. The germline gives CDR1 SGHTA, CDR2 FQGNSA. In DNA form, the CDR3 reads TGTGCCAGCAGCTTAGAGGGGCTAGCGACCTACGAGCAGTACTTC. Residues: CASSLEGLATYEQYF.

The J gene is TRBJ2-3, the V gene TRBV19; weak D call: TRBD2 (6 bases). Germline loops: CDR1 LNHDA, CDR2 SQIVND (reference sequence). Deletions cut 6 bases from V and 0 bases from J, with 10 bases between. The CDR3 is 14 amino acids. The chain's CDR3 is CASRKAGSTDTQYF. In nucleotides, the CDR3 is TGTGCCAGTAGGAAAGCGGGTAGCACAGATACGCAGTATTTT.

This chain links TRBV5-5 with TRBJ2-1, with 14 bases aligning to TRBD2. In germline, CDR1 is SGHKS, CDR2 YYEKEE (reference sequence). V trimming: 5 bases; J trimming: 9 bases; junction bases outside the gene matches: 4. The CDR3 sequence is 14 residues long. The CDR3 DNA sequence: TGTGCCAGCAGGAGACTAGCGGGAGGGGGTGAGCAGTTCTTC. This sequence encodes CASRRLAGGGEQFF.

This clone came up once. The chain joins TRBV7-2 to TRBJ2-7; maybe TRBD1 (8 bases). This CDR3 spans 15 amino acids. Trimming left V 5 bases short and J 9 bases short, with 23 bases between. Germline V gives CDR1 SGHTA, CDR2 FQGNSA. Here the CDR3 DNA reads TGTGCCAGCAGCCTTCAACAGGGGGGGGAATCCGGGCAGTACTTC. This gives the protein CASSLQQGGESGQYF.

V usage is TRBV18 and J usage is TRBJ2-3; TRBD2 aligns across 12 bases. The CDR3 length is 16 residues. The V segment lost 3 bases and the J segment 5 bases; nucleotides outside the gene matches: 6. CDR1 and CDR2 (germline): KGHSH, LQKENI. The CDR3 DNA is TGTGCCAGCTCACCCCGACTAGCGGGAGAGGGAGATACGCAGTATTTT. Its translation: CASSPRLAGEGDTQYF.